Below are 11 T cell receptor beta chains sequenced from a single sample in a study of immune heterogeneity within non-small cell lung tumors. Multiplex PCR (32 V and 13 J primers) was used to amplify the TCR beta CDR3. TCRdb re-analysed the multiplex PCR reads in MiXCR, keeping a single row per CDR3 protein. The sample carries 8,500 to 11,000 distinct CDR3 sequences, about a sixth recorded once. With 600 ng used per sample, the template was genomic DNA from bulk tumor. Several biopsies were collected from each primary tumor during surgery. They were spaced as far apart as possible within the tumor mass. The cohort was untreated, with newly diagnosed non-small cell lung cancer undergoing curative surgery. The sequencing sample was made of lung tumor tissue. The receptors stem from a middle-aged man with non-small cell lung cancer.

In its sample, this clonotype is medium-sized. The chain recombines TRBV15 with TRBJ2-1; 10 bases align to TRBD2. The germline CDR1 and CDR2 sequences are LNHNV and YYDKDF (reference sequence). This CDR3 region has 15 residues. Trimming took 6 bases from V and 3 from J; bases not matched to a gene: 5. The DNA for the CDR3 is TGTGCCACCAGTACTGGACTAGCGGACTACAATGAGCAGTTCTTC. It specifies CATSTGLADYNEQFF.

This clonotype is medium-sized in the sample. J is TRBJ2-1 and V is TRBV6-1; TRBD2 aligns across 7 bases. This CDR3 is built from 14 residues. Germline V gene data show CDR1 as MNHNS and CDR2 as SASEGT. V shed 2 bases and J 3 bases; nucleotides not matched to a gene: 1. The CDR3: CASSELADYNEQFF. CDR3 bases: TGTGCCAGCAGTGAACTAGCGGACTACAATGAGCAGTTCTTC.

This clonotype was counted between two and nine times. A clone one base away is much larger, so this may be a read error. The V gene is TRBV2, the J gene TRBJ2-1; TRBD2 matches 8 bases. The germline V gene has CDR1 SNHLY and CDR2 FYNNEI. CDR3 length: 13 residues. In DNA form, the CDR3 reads TGTGCCAGCCGAGGACTAGCCGGCAATGAGCAGCTCTTC. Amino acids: CASRGLAGNEQLF.

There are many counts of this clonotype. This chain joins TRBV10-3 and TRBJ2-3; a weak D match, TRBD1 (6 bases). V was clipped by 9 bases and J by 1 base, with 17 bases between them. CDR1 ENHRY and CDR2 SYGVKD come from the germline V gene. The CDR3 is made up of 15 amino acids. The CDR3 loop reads CAMTGAPEGTDTQYF. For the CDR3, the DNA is TGTGCCATGACAGGAGCCCCCGAGGGCACAGATACGCAGTATTTT.

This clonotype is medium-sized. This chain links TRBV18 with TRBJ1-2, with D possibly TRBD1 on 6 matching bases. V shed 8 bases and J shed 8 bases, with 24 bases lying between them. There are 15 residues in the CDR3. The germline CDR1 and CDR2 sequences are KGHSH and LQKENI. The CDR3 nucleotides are TGTGCCAGCGGCGCCACACTACAGGGCAGCTTAGGCTACACCTTC. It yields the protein CASGATLQGSLGYTF.

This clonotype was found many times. The CDR3 sequence is CASSQQGNTEAFF. The CDR3 DNA reads as TGTGCCAGCTCCCAACAGGGAAACACTGAAGCTTTCTTT. The V gene is TRBV18, the J gene TRBJ1-1, with D perhaps matching TRBD1 (6 bases). CDR3 size: 13 residues. Germline assignment: CDR1 KGHSH and CDR2 LQKENI. With 6 bases removed from V and 2 bases from J, the gap between germline ends came to 10 bases.

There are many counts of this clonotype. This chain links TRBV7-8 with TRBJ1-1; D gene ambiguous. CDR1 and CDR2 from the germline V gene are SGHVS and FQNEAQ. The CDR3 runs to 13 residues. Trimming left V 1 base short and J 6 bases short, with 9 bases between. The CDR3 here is CASSLGGRPEAFF. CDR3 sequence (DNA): TGTGCCAGCAGCTTAGGAGGCAGACCTGAAGCTTTCTTT.

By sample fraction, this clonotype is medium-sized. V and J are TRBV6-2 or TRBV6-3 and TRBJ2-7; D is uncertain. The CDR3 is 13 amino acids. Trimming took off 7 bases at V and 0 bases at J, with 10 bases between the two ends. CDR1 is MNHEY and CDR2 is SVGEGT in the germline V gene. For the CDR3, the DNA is TGTGCCAGCAAGGCGGCGAACTCCTACGAGCAGTACTTC. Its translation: CASKAANSYEQYF.

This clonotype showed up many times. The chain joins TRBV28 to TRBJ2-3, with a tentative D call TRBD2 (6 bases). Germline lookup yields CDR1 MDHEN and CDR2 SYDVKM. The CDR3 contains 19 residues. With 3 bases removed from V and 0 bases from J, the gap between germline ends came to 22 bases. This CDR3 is CASSLRPGGAFFSTDTQYF. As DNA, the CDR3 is TGTGCCAGCAGTTTGCGTCCCGGGGGTGCCTTCTTCAGCACAGATACGCAGTATTTT. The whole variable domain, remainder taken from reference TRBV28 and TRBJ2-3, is DVKVTQSSRYLVKRTGEKVFLECVQDMDHENMFWYRQDPGLGLRLIYFSYDVKMKEKGDIPEGYSVSREKKERFSLILESASTNQTSMYLCASSLRPGGAFFSTDTQYFGPGTRLTVL.

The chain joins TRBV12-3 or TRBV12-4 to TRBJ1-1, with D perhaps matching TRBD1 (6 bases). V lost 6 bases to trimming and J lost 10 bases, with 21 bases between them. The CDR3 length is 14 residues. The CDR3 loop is CASSPRGPARGAFF. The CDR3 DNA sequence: TGTGCCAGCAGCCCCAGGGGTCCGGCGCGTGGAGCTTTCTTT.

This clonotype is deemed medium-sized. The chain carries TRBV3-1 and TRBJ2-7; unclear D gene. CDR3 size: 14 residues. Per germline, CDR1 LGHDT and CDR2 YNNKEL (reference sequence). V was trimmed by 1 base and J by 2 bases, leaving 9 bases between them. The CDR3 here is CASSQATIAYEQYF. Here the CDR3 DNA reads TGTGCCAGCAGCCAAGCCACGATAGCCTACGAGCAGTACTTC.